These T cell receptor beta chains were read from a single sample in a study of beta chain features in type 1 diabetes. Generated by immunoSEQ multiplex PCR, the TCRdb table keeps only in-frame clones and is missing some. There are about 150,000 clones in the sample; around 10% occur only once, and roughly 2% lies in the top ten. Specimen: central memory CD4+ T cells from blood. These receptors were collected from a man aged 18 to 30 in good health. The CDR3 runs from the conserved cysteine through the conserved F or W. The order of the fields is J gene, V gene, clone size, CDR3 protein. Only some rows state a clone size, as once, few, many or a class for expanded clones.

J: TRBJ2-5
V: TRBV2
size: few
CDR3: CASSEGQGRGETQYF

J: TRBJ1-2
V: TRBV18
size: NA
CDR3: CASSPGQGEQGYTF

J: TRBJ1-5
V: TRBV2
size: few
CDR3: CATQGASSNQPQHF

J: TRBJ2-2
V: TRBV18
size: NA
CDR3: CASSPKGTGELFF

J: TRBJ1-5
V: TRBV29-1
size: NA
CDR3: CSVRPGGSNQPQHF

J: TRBJ1-4
V: TRBV15
size: NA
CDR3: CATSRDRQGVLTNEKLFF

J: TRBJ2-4
V: TRBV5-1
size: few
CDR3: CASSFQGQAKNIQYF

J: TRBJ1-2
V: TRBV4-3
size: few
CDR3: CASSQDHRGYYGYTF

J: TRBJ2-5
V: TRBV12-5
size: NA
CDR3: CASGPGDARETQYF

J: TRBJ2-5
V: TRBV18
size: NA
CDR3: CASSPRSQSQETQYF

J: TRBJ1-6
V: TRBV13
size: few
CDR3: CASSYRGAWNSPLHF

J: TRBJ1-2
V: TRBV28
size: few
CDR3: CASSSGTGMIYGYTF

J: TRBJ1-5
V: TRBV2
size: NA
CDR3: CASNQGGQQPQHF

J: TRBJ1-2
V: TRBV9
size: few
CDR3: CASSLNPNYGYTF

J: TRBJ1-1
V: TRBV29-1
size: NA
CDR3: CSVEGKLNTEAFF

J: TRBJ1-1
V: TRBV29-1
size: few
CDR3: CSVDRGVEAFF

J: TRBJ2-7
V: TRBV7-3
size: few
CDR3: CASDETGGAGSYEQYF

J: TRBJ1-3
V: TRBV11-2
size: NA
CDR3: CASSLDPRGGNTIYF

J: TRBJ2-3
V: TRBV5-1
size: NA
CDR3: CASSLDPDTDTQYF

J: TRBJ2-3
V: TRBV28
size: few
CDR3: CASLAGNTDTQYF

J: TRBJ2-3
V: TRBV7-6
size: once
CDR3: CASTLSDIDNTDTQYF

J: TRBJ2-2
V: TRBV21-1
size: NA
CDR3: CASSKAPGTGARNTGELFF

J: TRBJ2-2
V: TRBV14
size: NA
CDR3: CASSQLDRGFPGELFF

J: TRBJ2-7
V: TRBV5-4
size: few
CDR3: CASSQEGRQTYEQYF

J: TRBJ1-2
V: TRBV5-4
size: NA
CDR3: CASSFEGSVYGYTF

J: TRBJ2-7
V: TRBV7-3
size: few
CDR3: CASSLGPDVEQYF

J: TRBJ1-1
V: TRBV19
size: few
CDR3: CASQLPGTGTTEAFF

J: TRBJ2-7
V: TRBV4-2
size: NA
CDR3: CASSQDRRTYEQYF

J: TRBJ1-1
V: TRBV4-3
size: few
CDR3: CASSQGSEAFF

J: TRBJ1-1
V: TRBV28
size: few
CDR3: CASSLFGGIAFF

J: TRBJ2-4
V: TRBV7-9
size: few
CDR3: CASSSKLAGGGGLNIQYF

J: TRBJ1-4
V: TRBV25-1
size: NA
CDR3: CASSDRGAPNEKLFF

J: TRBJ1-2
V: TRBV7-9
size: NA
CDR3: CASSQSGSNGYTF

J: TRBJ2-5
V: TRBV5-1
size: few
CDR3: CASSLGPTQETQYF

J: TRBJ2-1
V: TRBV28
size: many
CDR3: CATRSYNEQFF

J: TRBJ2-1
V: TRBV19
size: NA
CDR3: CASSDRARVYNEQFF

J: TRBJ2-7
V: TRBV7-2
size: NA
CDR3: CASRGGSSGGSLREQYF